This entry lists 7 T cell receptor beta chains sequenced from one sample in a study of cytomegalovirus exposure and HLA in healthy donors. Primers for the PCR totalled 60 Vbeta and 13 Jbeta. The repertoire was sequenced with immunoSEQ multiplex PCR; TCRdb's copy has only in-frame clones and lacks some. The sample comprises some 130,000 clones, 60% to 80% of which are singletons, and 5.5% to 8.5% rests with the top ten. The source material was PBMCs. The receptors here all came from a male donor in good health and CMV-seronegative.

J is TRBJ2-1 and V is TRBV11-1, with 10 bases lining up with TRBD1. After removal of 5 bases from V and 8 bases from J, the junction contained 3 bases not matched to a gene. The CDR3 is 13 residues long. Germline loops: CDR1 SGHAT, CDR2 FQDESV (reference sequence). CDR3 sequence (DNA): TGTGCCAGCAGCATCGGACAGGGGGATGAGCAGTTCTTC. Translation gives CASSIGQGDEQFF.

V and J are TRBV7-8 and TRBJ1-4; the match to TRBD1 covers 10 bases. V gave up 3 bases and J gave up 8 bases; unmatched junction bases: 3. From germline, CDR1 is SGHVS and CDR2 FQNEAQ. The length of the CDR3 is 14 residues. CDR3 residues: CASSFRTGGEKLFF. For the CDR3, the DNA is TGTGCCAGCAGCTTCCGGACAGGGGGGGAAAAACTGTTTTTT. Supplemented by reference TRBV7-8 and TRBJ1-4, the full variable domain reads GAGVSQSPRYKVAKRGQDVALRCDPISGHVSLFWYQQALGQGPEFLTYFQNEAQLDKSGLPSDRFFAERPEGSVSTLKIQRTQQEDSAVYLCASSFRTGGEKLFFGSGTQLSVL.

The chain links TRBV4-3 to TRBJ1-4; TRBD1 might be the D (6 bases). Trimming shortened V by 3 bases and J by 8 bases, and 22 bases separated the two germline ends. Germline values: CDR1 LGHNA, CDR2 YSLEER. This CDR3 has 17 residues. The CDR3 sequence: CASSHRWRGAEMEKLFF. In DNA, the CDR3 is TGCGCCAGCAGCCACCGTTGGCGGGGGGCAGAGATGGAAAAACTGTTTTTT.

This clone appeared a single time. V and J are TRBV15 and TRBJ1-2; D gene unclear. The germline V and J ends were trimmed by 1 base and 4 bases, with 7 bases remaining between them. The CDR3 covers 13 residues. Per germline, CDR1 LNHNV and CDR2 YYDKDF (reference sequence). The CDR3 DNA is TGTGCCACCAGCAGAGGGGCCGGCTATGGCTACACCTTC. This translates into CATSRGAGYGYTF.

The genes are TRBV5-4 and TRBJ2-1, with TRBD2 as a possible D gene (6 bases). The CDR3 extends over 17 amino acids. The germline gives CDR1 SGHNT, CDR2 YYREEE (reference sequence). V was trimmed by 2 bases and J by 0 bases, leaving 15 bases between them. CDR3 DNA: TGTGCCAGCAGCTTTCAATTTAGCGGAAGCTCCTACAATGAGCAGTTCTTC. Its protein is CASSFQFSGSSYNEQFF.

The chain uses TRBV4-2 and TRBJ1-1; D not certain. Trimming removed 0 bases from V and 2 bases from J, with 10 bases in between. Looked up from germline, CDR1 is LGHNA and CDR2 is YNFKEQ. CDR3 length: 15 residues. The CDR3 sequence: CASSQEGRANTEAFF. Here the CDR3 DNA reads TGTGCCAGCAGCCAAGAGGGCCGAGCTAACACTGAAGCTTTCTTT.

The V gene is TRBV5-1, the J gene TRBJ1-4, with D perhaps TRBD1 (5 bases). This CDR3 region has 14 residues. Germline CDR1 is SGHRS and CDR2 is YFSETQ. Trimming removed 4 bases at V and 0 bases at J, with 7 bases between. CDR3 bases: TGCGCCAGCAGCCCGACAGCAACTAATGAAAAACTGTTTTTT. Residues: CASSPTATNEKLFF.